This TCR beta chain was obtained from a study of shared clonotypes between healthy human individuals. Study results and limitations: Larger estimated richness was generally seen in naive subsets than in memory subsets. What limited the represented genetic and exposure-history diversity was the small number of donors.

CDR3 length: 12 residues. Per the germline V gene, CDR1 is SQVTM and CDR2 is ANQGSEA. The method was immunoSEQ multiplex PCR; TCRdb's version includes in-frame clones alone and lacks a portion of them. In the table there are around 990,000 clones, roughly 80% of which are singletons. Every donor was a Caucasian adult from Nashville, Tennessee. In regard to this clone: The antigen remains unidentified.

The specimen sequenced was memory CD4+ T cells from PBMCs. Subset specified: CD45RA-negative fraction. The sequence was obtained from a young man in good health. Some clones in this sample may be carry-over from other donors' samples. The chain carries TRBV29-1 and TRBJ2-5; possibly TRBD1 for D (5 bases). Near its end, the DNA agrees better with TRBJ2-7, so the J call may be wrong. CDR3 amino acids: CSVGGGSYEQYF. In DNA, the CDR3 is TGCAGCGTTGGGGGCGGCTCCTACGAGCAGTACTTC.